This passage covers 20 T cell receptor beta chains from one sample sequenced in a study of T cells in Graves' hyperthyroidism and ophthalmopathy. RNA transcripts gave rise to amplified TCR beta CDR3 regions. The primer set for the first-round RT-PCR of the TCR CDR3 was HTBI. MiXCR, run by TCRdb on the multiplex PCR reads, gives a single entry per CDR3 protein. The table lists 600,000 or so distinct CDR3 sequences, 12% to 15% of them singletons, with roughly 7.7% in the top ten. Sequencing was done on a sample of blood. Receptors were obtained from a woman in her late teens or twenties with Graves' ophthalmopathy.

V usage is TRBV7-2 and J usage is TRBJ2-7; D might be TRBD1 (6 bases). Germline lookup yields CDR1 SGHTA and CDR2 FQGNSA. The ends were cut back, 1 base at V and 6 bases at J, with 13 bases in the middle. CDR3 length: 14 amino acids. DNA for the CDR3: TGTGCCAGCAGCTTAGAAGGGGGTACGTCCGAGCAGTACTTC. It yields the protein CASSLEGGTSEQYF. The full variable domain, with the rest looked up from reference TRBV7-2 and TRBJ2-7, is GAGVSQSPSNKVTEKGKDVELRCDPISGHTALYWYRQSLGQGLEFLIYFQGNSAPDKSGLPSDRFSAERTGGSVSTLTIQRTQQEDSAVYLCASSLEGGTSEQYFGPGTRLTVT.

The rearrangement uses TRBV5-1 and TRBJ2-3; no reliable D call. Trimming shortened V by 4 bases and J by 5 bases, and 8 bases separated the two germline ends. The CDR3 loop spans 12 amino acids. Looked up from germline, CDR1 is SGHRS and CDR2 is YFSETQ. As DNA, the CDR3 is TGCGCCAGCAGCGACCCGGGAGATACGCAGTATTTT. This encodes CASSDPGDTQYF.

The gene calls are TRBV5-8 and TRBJ1-4; D is uncertain. This CDR3 is 13 amino acids long. The germline V and J ends were trimmed by 4 bases and 4 bases, with 8 bases remaining between them. The germline gives CDR1 SGHTS, CDR2 YDEGEE. CDR3 bases: TGTGCCAGCAGCGGAGGGTTTAATGAAAAACTGTTTTTT. Protein: CASSGGFNEKLFF.

This clonotype appeared a few times. This chain joins TRBV5-6 and TRBJ1-2; 7 nucleotides align to TRBD1. CDR1 is SGHDT and CDR2 is YYEEEE in the germline V gene. This CDR3 region has 16 residues. Unmatched junction bases numbered 9, after V lost 0 bases and J lost 4 bases. CDR3 region: CASSLGGRGHGYGYTF. CDR3 DNA: TGTGCCAGCAGCTTGGGAGGTAGGGGGCACGGCTATGGCTACACCTTC.

This clonotype was found many times. V and J are TRBV3-1 and TRBJ1-1; 9 bases fit TRBD1. The J segment lost 7 bases and the V segment lost 4 bases, leaving 4 bases of the junction unmatched. The germline V gene has CDR1 LGHDT and CDR2 YNNKEL (reference sequence). This CDR3 spans 13 amino acids. In DNA, the CDR3 is TGTGCCAGCAGCCTGCGGACAGGGGTTGAAGCTTTCTTT. Its translation is CASSLRTGVEAFF.

This clonotype has ten or more counts. The J gene is TRBJ2-1, the V gene TRBV7-2; possible D gene TRBD2, 6 bases. The CDR3 has 15 amino acids. Trimming left V 2 bases short and J 7 bases short, with 15 bases between. Germline CDR1 and CDR2: SGHTA and FQGNSA. For the CDR3, the DNA is TGTGCCAGCAGCTTATCATCTAGACGGGGGAATGAGCAGTTCTTC. It specifies CASSLSSRRGNEQFF.

This clonotype was recorded once. V is TRBV30 and J is TRBJ2-2, with 11 positions matching TRBD2. V dropped 2 bases and J dropped 2; count of bases not matched to a gene: 4. CDR3 length equals 16 residues. Germline V gene data show CDR1 as GTSNPN and CDR2 as SVGIG (reference sequence). The CDR3 bases are TGTGCCTGGAGTACGACTAGCGGGGCAAACACCGGGGAGCTGTTTTTT. The encoded protein is CAWSTTSGANTGELFF.

This clonotype was counted ten times or more. The chain has TRBV12-5 and TRBJ2-7; 7 nucleotides agree with TRBD1. With V trimmed by 1 base and J by 0 bases, 15 bases remained unmatched. CDR1 and CDR2 (germline): LGHNT, FRNRAP. The CDR3 is made up of 19 amino acids. CDR3 coding DNA: TGTGCTAGTGGTTTGGGGCCACTTCTACCTCGGGACAGCTCCTACGAGCAGTACTTC. As protein: CASGLGPLLPRDSSYEQYF.

CDR3 in amino acids: CASSQASGRLETQYF. The CDR3 region has the DNA TGCGCCAGCAGCCAAGCTAGCGGGAGATTGGAGACCCAGTACTTC. The chain joins TRBV4-1 to TRBJ2-5, with 10 positions matching TRBD2. The junction had 4 bases not matched to a gene; V was cut back by 1 base and J by 5 bases. CDR3 length: 15 amino acids. Germline CDR1 reads MGHRA; CDR2 reads YSYEKL.

At least ten counts were recorded for this clonotype. The rearrangement uses TRBV20-1 and TRBJ2-7, with TRBD2 identical over 7 bases. Germline V gene data show CDR1 as DFQATT and CDR2 as SNEGSKA (reference sequence). The junction had 8 bases not matched to a gene; V was cut back by 6 bases and J by 0 bases. CDR3 length: 14 amino acids. As DNA, the CDR3 is TGCAGTGCACTACCCGCGGGAGCCTCCTACGAGCAGTACTTC. Residues: CSALPAGASYEQYF.

This clonotype was recorded many times. This rearrangement joins TRBV2 to TRBJ1-3; no definite D call. V was clipped by 7 bases and J by 4 bases, with 8 bases between them. Germline CDR1 and CDR2: SNHLY and FYNNEI. The CDR3 has 12 residues. CDR3: CASTQLGNTIYF. The CDR3 DNA reads TGTGCCAGCACCCAACTAGGAAACACCATATATTTT.

This clonotype was counted ten times or more. V and J are TRBV20-1 and TRBJ2-5; D might be TRBD1 or TRBD2, each matching 5 bases. CDR1 DFQATT and CDR2 SNEGSKA come from the germline V gene (reference sequence). V dropped 1 base and J dropped 5 bases, with 5 bases sitting between them. The CDR3 loop spans 11 amino acids. For the CDR3, the DNA is TGCAGTGCTAGAGGGGGGGAGACCCAGTACTTC. This sequence encodes CSARGGETQYF.

This clonotype was detected many times. This chain uses TRBV11-1 with TRBJ2-1; 11 positions match TRBD2. The CDR3 is 16 amino acids. Germline V gene lookup returns CDR1 SGHAT and CDR2 FQDESV (reference sequence). Trimming cost V 3 bases and J 4 bases; bases outside gene matches: 5. CDR3 region: CASSLIAGGPYNEQFF. The CDR3 DNA is TGTGCCAGCAGCTTGATAGCGGGAGGGCCATACAATGAGCAGTTCTTC.

This clonotype was seen many times. The chain recombines TRBV11-2 with TRBJ2-1, with a tentative D call TRBD2 (5 bases). V dropped 1 base and J dropped 8 bases, with 15 bases sitting between them. Per the germline V gene, CDR1 is SGHAT and CDR2 is FQNNGV. The CDR3 spans 15 residues. The chain's CDR3 is CASSLGPAEGHEQFF. The CDR3, as DNA: TGTGCCAGCAGCTTAGGTCCCGCAGAGGGCCATGAGCAGTTCTTC.

This clonotype was counted at least ten times. The chain couples TRBV5-1 to TRBJ1-1; no clear D gene. The CDR3 contains 17 residues. CDR1 and CDR2 (germline): SGHRS, YFSETQ. Trimming left V 0 bases short and J 4 bases short, with 19 bases between. CDR3: CASSLAVATDRLTEAFF. The DNA for the CDR3 is TGCGCCAGCAGCTTGGCCGTCGCGACGGATCGACTCACTGAAGCTTTCTTT. Full variable domain (rest looked up from reference TRBV5-1 and TRBJ1-1): KAGVTQTPRYLIKTRGQQVTLSCSPISGHRSVSWYQQTPGQGLQFLFEYFSETQRNKGNFPGRFSGRQFSNSRSEMNVSTLELGDSALYLCASSLAVATDRLTEAFFGQGTRLTVV.

This clonotype was recorded many times. A read error may be the cause here, since a much bigger clone is one base away. The rearrangement links TRBV6-1 to TRBJ2-7, with no clear D. This CDR3 region has 11 residues. Germline assignment: CDR1 MNHNS and CDR2 SASEGT. Trimming cost V 2 bases and J 4 bases, with 3 bases left between them. CDR3 residues: CASSERYEQYF. The DNA of the CDR3 is TGTGCCAGCAGTGAAAGGTACGAGCAGTACTTC.

The chain carries TRBV6-2 or TRBV6-3 and TRBJ2-7, with 8 positions matching TRBD2. The V gene end was trimmed by 3 bases and the J gene end by 3 bases; junction bases not matched to a gene: 4. The CDR3 runs to 14 residues. Per germline, CDR1 MNHEY and CDR2 SVGEGT. The CDR3 DNA is TGTGCCAGCAGTTATGGCGGGAGGTTCTACGAGCAGTACTTC. Protein product: CASSYGGRFYEQYF.

This clonotype was found many times. The J gene is TRBJ1-5, the V gene TRBV2; the D is unclear. Germline V CDR1 and CDR2: SNHLY, FYNNEI. This CDR3 region has 15 residues. Trimming took off 1 base at V and 3 bases at J, with 10 bases between the two ends. CDR3 nucleotides: TGTGCCAGCAGTGAAGGATTGGACCCCAATCAGCCCCAGCATTTT. This translates into CASSEGLDPNQPQHF.

Remarks on this clonotype: This clone may be a read error of a much larger clone one base away. The genes are TRBV2 and TRBJ2-2; TRBD2 aligns across 7 bases. The junction had 4 bases not matched to a gene; V was cut back by 1 base and J by 2 bases. Looked up from germline, CDR1 is SNHLY and CDR2 is FYNNEI. The CDR3 contains 16 residues. CDR3 sequence: CASSEGDYPNTGELFF. The CDR3 region has the DNA TGTGCCAGCAGTGAAGGGGACTACCCTAACACCGGGGAGCTGTTTTTT.

The sample holds many counts of this clonotype. The chain combines TRBV20-1 with TRBJ1-6, with D possibly being TRBD1 (6 bases). CDR1 is DFQATT and CDR2 is SNEGSKA in the germline V gene (reference sequence). V was clipped by 3 bases and J by 8 bases, with 14 bases between them. The CDR3 extends over 14 amino acids. The DNA for the CDR3 is TGCAGTGCTAGGACGGGGGCGCTGGATTCACCCCTCCACTTT. Its protein product is CSARTGALDSPLHF.